The 12 T cell receptor beta chains below were found in one sample sequenced in a study of CD8 T cells in Susac syndrome. Reverse transcription used about 0.5 to 1 ug RNA and random hexamers. TCRdb fed the immunoSEQ multiplex PCR reads into MiXCR, producing one record per CDR3 protein. Found here are approximately 190,000 distinct CDR3 sequences, roughly 92% of them singletons; the top ten hold approximately 0.098%. The specimen sequenced was CD4+ T cells from PBMCs. These receptors all stem from a human donor in good health.

CDR3 sequence: CASSARTDTQYF. The CDR3, as DNA: TGTGCCAGCAGCGCCCGCACAGATACGCAGTATTTT. The J gene is TRBJ2-3, the V gene TRBV9, with unresolved D. The germline V gene encodes CDR1 SGDLS and CDR2 YYNGEE. This CDR3 comprises 12 residues. V lost 3 bases, J lost 1 base, and 3 bases lay in between.

This clonotype has only one observation. The CDR3 bases are TGTGCCAGCACCCTAGACAACTTGAACACTGAAGCTTTCTTT. Amino acid sequence: CASTLDNLNTEAFF. V gene TRBV9 combines with J gene TRBJ1-1; D gene ambiguous. V was trimmed by 6 bases and J by 0 bases, leaving 12 bases between them. The CDR3 spans 14 residues. The germline gives CDR1 SGDLS, CDR2 YYNGEE. Looking up the rest from reference TRBV9 and TRBJ1-1 gives the full variable domain: DSGVTQTPKHLITATGQRVTLRCSPRSGDLSVYWYQQSLDQGLQFLIQYYNGEERAKGNILERFSAQQFPDLHSELNLSSLELGDSALYFCASTLDNLNTEAFFGQGTRLTVV.

This chain uses TRBV12-3 or TRBV12-4 with TRBJ1-2, with D possibly TRBD1 on 5 matching bases. The germline V and J ends were trimmed by 5 bases and 5 bases, with 18 bases remaining between them. The CDR3 length is 15 residues. DNA of the CDR3: TGTGCCAGCAGTACAGCCCCAGACAGCTTTTATGGCTACACCTTC. This translates into CASSTAPDSFYGYTF.

V usage is TRBV7-9 and J usage is TRBJ2-6; D unclear. This CDR3 has 16 amino acids. Trimming took 5 bases from V and 1 from J, leaving 12 bases between them. Germline V gene lookup returns CDR1 SEHNR and CDR2 FQNEAQ (reference sequence). CDR3 sequence reads: CASSPRSPSGANVLTF. CDR3 nucleotide sequence: TGTGCCAGCAGCCCCAGGAGTCCATCTGGGGCCAACGTCCTGACTTTC.

The count of this clonotype is one. The V gene is TRBV2, the J gene TRBJ2-2; 9 bases align to TRBD1. CDR1 and CDR2 (germline): SNHLY, FYNNEI. The V segment lost 10 bases and the J segment 1 base; nucleotides outside the gene matches: 4. This CDR3 contains 14 residues. The DNA of the CDR3 is TGTGCCACCGCGACAGGGGGGAACACCGGGGAGCTGTTTTTT. Protein product: CATATGGNTGELFF.

This chain connects TRBV12-3 or TRBV12-4 to TRBJ2-6, with a tentative D call TRBD1 (5 bases). The length of the CDR3 is 17 residues. Trimming took off 6 bases at V and 4 bases at J, with 19 bases between the two ends. The CDR3 DNA sequence: TGTGCCAGCAGCCCTCCCAGGGCTACAGCGGGGGCCAACGTCCTGACTTTC. Residues: CASSPPRATAGANVLTF.

V gene TRBV5-8 combines with J gene TRBJ2-5, with a tentative D call TRBD2 (6 bases). V was clipped by 0 bases and J by 2 bases, with 11 bases between them. Germline values: CDR1 SGHTS, CDR2 YDEGEE. The CDR3 is 15 amino acids. Here the CDR3 DNA reads TGTGCCAGCAGCTTGGGGGACTTTTCGCAAGAGACCCAGTACTTC. It translates to CASSLGDFSQETQYF.

The chain has TRBV7-9 and TRBJ2-2, with TRBD1 matching 12 bases. CDR1 and CDR2 from the germline V gene are SEHNR and FQNEAQ (reference sequence). Unmatched junction bases numbered 4, after V lost 5 bases and J lost 6 bases. The CDR3 is 15 residues long. In nucleotides, the CDR3 is TGTGCCAGCAGCACCGGGACAGGGGGCCCCGGGGAGCTGTTTTTT. This sequence encodes CASSTGTGGPGELFF.

The chain links TRBV7-2 to TRBJ2-5, with D tentatively TRBD1 or TRBD2 (6 bases each). Trimming left V 1 base short and J 6 bases short, with 18 bases between. Germline-derived CDR1 and CDR2 are SGHTA and FQGNSA. The CDR3 loop spans 16 amino acids. The CDR3 DNA is TGTGCCAGCAGCTTAGGGGGGGCTAGCCACGTTAAGACCCAGTACTTC. Protein sequence: CASSLGGASHVKTQYF.

V and J are TRBV5-6 and TRBJ2-7; 7 positions agree with TRBD1. J gave up 2 bases and V 5 bases, and 16 bases lay outside the gene matches. The CDR3 is 17 amino acids. CDR1 is SGHDT, CDR2 YYEEEE, per germline. The chain's CDR3 is CASSTTLLPQGAYEQYF. CDR3 sequence (DNA): TGTGCCAGCAGTACTACGCTTCTTCCCCAGGGGGCCTACGAGCAGTACTTC.

The rearrangement uses TRBV14 and TRBJ2-1; tentatively, D is TRBD1 (5 bases). Germline CDR1 is SGHDN and CDR2 is FVKESK. The CDR3 spans 13 residues. Between the trimmed V and J ends, which lost 4 bases and 7 bases, there was a span of 11 bases. The CDR3 DNA sequence: TGTGCCAGCAGCCGTCAGGGAAGGAATGAGCAGTTCTTC. Translated: CASSRQGRNEQFF.

The rearrangement links TRBV20-1 to TRBJ1-6; D is undetermined. The length of the CDR3 is 14 residues. Germline-derived CDR1 and CDR2 are DFQATT and SNEGSKA (reference sequence). With 5 bases removed from V and 9 bases from J, the gap between germline ends came to 17 bases. The CDR3 sequence is CSAPPTMTGSPLHF. The CDR3 DNA follows: TGCAGTGCTCCCCCCACCATGACGGGTTCACCCCTCCACTTT.